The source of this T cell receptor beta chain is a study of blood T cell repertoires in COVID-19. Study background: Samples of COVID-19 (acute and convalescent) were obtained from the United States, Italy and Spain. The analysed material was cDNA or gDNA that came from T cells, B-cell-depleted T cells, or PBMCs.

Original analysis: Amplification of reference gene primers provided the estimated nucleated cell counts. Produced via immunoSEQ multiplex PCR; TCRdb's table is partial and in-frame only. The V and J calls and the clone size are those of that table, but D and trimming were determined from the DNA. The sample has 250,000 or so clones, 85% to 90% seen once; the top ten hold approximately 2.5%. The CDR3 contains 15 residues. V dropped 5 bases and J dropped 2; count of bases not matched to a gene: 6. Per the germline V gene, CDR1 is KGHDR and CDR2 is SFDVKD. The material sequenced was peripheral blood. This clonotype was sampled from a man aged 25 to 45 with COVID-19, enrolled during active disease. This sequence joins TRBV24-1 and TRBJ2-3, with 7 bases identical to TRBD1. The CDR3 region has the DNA TGTGCCACCAGTGCCGGGACAGCCTTCACAGATACGCAGTATTTT. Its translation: CATSAGTAFTDTQYF.